This is a list of T cell receptor beta chains from one sample in a study of blood T cell repertoires in COVID-19. The method was immunoSEQ multiplex PCR; TCRdb's version includes in-frame clones alone and lacks a portion of them. This sample has a few hundred thousand clones, with 75% to 90% found just once. Specimen: PBMCs or T cells enriched from blood (not recorded which). The receptors stem from a woman aged 25 to 39 who had recovered from COVID-19. CDR3s include the opening cysteine and the closing phenylalanine or tryptophan. Fields, in order: D gene, J gene, V gene, clone size, CDR3 DNA, CDR3 protein. D genes are given only for firm matches. Size tells how often a clone was seen (once, few, many) or the class of an expanded clone, and some rows leave it out.

d_call: -; j_call: TRBJ2-1; v_call: TRBV2; clone_size: -; cdr3_nt: TGTGCCAGCAGGGTAGCGCCCGGCTACAATGAGCAGTTCTTC; cdr3_aa: CASRVAPGYNEQFF
d_call: -; j_call: TRBJ2-1; v_call: TRBV4-2; clone_size: -; cdr3_nt: TGTGCCAGCAGCCAAGAATTAAGGGGGGGAGATCCGTTCTTC; cdr3_aa: CASSQELRGGDPFF
d_call: TRBD1; j_call: TRBJ2-2; v_call: TRBV3-1/TRBV3-2; clone_size: -; cdr3_nt: TGTGCCAGCAGCCAATACACGAGTAGGGGGCTTTACGGGGAGCTGTTTTTT; cdr3_aa: CASSQYTSRGLYGELFF
d_call: -; j_call: TRBJ2-5; v_call: TRBV18; clone_size: once; cdr3_nt: TGTGCCAGCTCACCACCTCTCCAAGAGACCCAGTACTTC; cdr3_aa: CASSPPLQETQYF
d_call: -; j_call: TRBJ2-1; v_call: TRBV3-1/TRBV3-2; clone_size: -; cdr3_nt: TGTGCCAGCAGCCAACGTGAACAGGGATACAATGAGCAGTTCTTC; cdr3_aa: CASSQREQGYNEQFF
d_call: TRBD1; j_call: TRBJ2-5; v_call: TRBV12-3/TRBV12-4; clone_size: -; cdr3_nt: TGTGCCAGCAGTGACAGGGTCTGGAAGACCCAGTACTTC; cdr3_aa: CASSDRVWKTQYF
d_call: -; j_call: TRBJ2-2; v_call: TRBV2; clone_size: -; cdr3_nt: TGTGCCAGCAGGGCTACAGGGATCACCGGGGAGCTGTTTTTT; cdr3_aa: CASRATGITGELFF
d_call: -; j_call: TRBJ1-2; v_call: TRBV10-3; clone_size: -; cdr3_nt: TGTGCCATCAGTGAGTCGCCTGGAGCGGGGGGAGATGGCTACACCTTC; cdr3_aa: CAISESPGAGGDGYTF
d_call: TRBD1; j_call: TRBJ1-2; v_call: TRBV7-8; clone_size: once; cdr3_nt: TGTGCCAGCAGCTTACGACAGGGCGGTGGCTACACCTTC; cdr3_aa: CASSLRQGGGYTF
d_call: -; j_call: TRBJ1-5; v_call: TRBV28; clone_size: few; cdr3_nt: TGTGCCAGCAGTTCGCCGTCCCGGGGCAATCAGCCCCAGCATTTT; cdr3_aa: CASSSPSRGNQPQHF
d_call: TRBD1; j_call: TRBJ1-2; v_call: TRBV27; clone_size: -; cdr3_nt: TGTGCCAGCAGTTTCCTGCAGGGGGCGCATGGGGCCTATGGCTACACCTTC; cdr3_aa: CASSFLQGAHGAYGYTF
d_call: TRBD1; j_call: TRBJ2-7; v_call: TRBV5-1; clone_size: -; cdr3_nt: TGCGCCAGCAGCTCTTCAGGGGGCCCCTACGAGCAGTACTTC; cdr3_aa: CASSSSGGPYEQYF
d_call: -; j_call: TRBJ2-7; v_call: TRBV27; clone_size: -; cdr3_nt: TGTGCCAGCATGTCAGGTCAAGCCCATTACGAGCAGTACTTC; cdr3_aa: CASMSGQAHYEQYF
d_call: -; j_call: TRBJ2-1; v_call: TRBV7-2; clone_size: -; cdr3_nt: TGTGCCAGCAGCTTCCGGGATAGGAGTTACAATGAGCAGTTCTTC; cdr3_aa: CASSFRDRSYNEQFF
d_call: -; j_call: TRBJ1-2; v_call: TRBV28; clone_size: -; cdr3_nt: TGTGCCAGCACCTCCGCGGGGGGGTTCTATGGCTACACCTTC; cdr3_aa: CASTSAGGFYGYTF
d_call: -; j_call: TRBJ2-2; v_call: TRBV6-6; clone_size: -; cdr3_nt: TGTGCCAGCAGCTCCGTCGACCCTCTACTCCTGGGGGGAACCGGGGAGCTGTTTTTT; cdr3_aa: CASSSVDPLLLGGTGELFF
d_call: -; j_call: TRBJ1-5; v_call: TRBV11-2; clone_size: few; cdr3_nt: TGTGCCAGCAGCTTAGATCGCGTTCAGCCCCAGCATTTT; cdr3_aa: CASSLDRVQPQHF
d_call: TRBD2; j_call: TRBJ2-1; v_call: TRBV27; clone_size: once; cdr3_nt: TGTGCCACCGCTCTGACTAGCGTACTAAGATACAATGAGCAGTTCTTC; cdr3_aa: CATALTSVLRYNEQFF
d_call: -; j_call: TRBJ2-2; v_call: TRBV6-1; clone_size: -; cdr3_nt: TGTGCCAGCAGTGAATGGGGCAACACCGGGGAGCTGTTTTTT; cdr3_aa: CASSEWGNTGELFF
d_call: TRBD1; j_call: TRBJ1-4; v_call: TRBV24-1; clone_size: -; cdr3_nt: TGTGCCACCAGTCCCGGGACAGGGACTACTAATGAAAAACTGTTTTTT; cdr3_aa: CATSPGTGTTNEKLFF
d_call: -; j_call: TRBJ1-1; v_call: TRBV21-1; clone_size: -; cdr3_nt: TGTGCCAGCAGCAGCAAGCAGGGGGCGAAGGGCACTGAAGCTTTCTTT; cdr3_aa: CASSSKQGAKGTEAFF
d_call: TRBD2; j_call: TRBJ2-3; v_call: TRBV10-1; clone_size: -; cdr3_nt: TGCGCCAGCAGTGAGTTCGGACTAGCGGGAGATTTCAGCTCTCCCGATACGCAGTATTTT; cdr3_aa: CASSEFGLAGDFSSPDTQYF
d_call: TRBD2; j_call: TRBJ2-3; v_call: TRBV19; clone_size: -; cdr3_nt: TGTGCCAGTAGTATAGACATAGCGGGGGGCACAGATACGCAGTATTTT; cdr3_aa: CASSIDIAGGTDTQYF
d_call: -; j_call: TRBJ1-2; v_call: TRBV28; clone_size: -; cdr3_nt: TGTGCCAGCAGTTTCGAACTTTCCCTTTACGCCCCCTCCTATGGCTACACCTTC; cdr3_aa: CASSFELSLYAPSYGYTF
d_call: -; j_call: TRBJ2-5; v_call: TRBV28; clone_size: -; cdr3_nt: TGTGCCAGCCGCGCGGGCTCCGAGACCCAGTACTTC; cdr3_aa: CASRAGSETQYF
d_call: -; j_call: TRBJ2-3; v_call: TRBV19; clone_size: -; cdr3_nt: TGTGCCAGTAGGAGCAGGGGCACAGATACGCAGTATTTT; cdr3_aa: CASRSRGTDTQYF
d_call: -; j_call: TRBJ1-1; v_call: TRBV5-1; clone_size: -; cdr3_nt: TGCGCCAGCAAGGACACGGTTAACACTGAAGCTTTCTTT; cdr3_aa: CASKDTVNTEAFF
d_call: -; j_call: TRBJ2-1; v_call: TRBV18; clone_size: -; cdr3_nt: TGTGCCAGCTCACCGGAAACAGGGCCGAGCTCCTACAATGAGCAGTTCTTC; cdr3_aa: CASSPETGPSSYNEQFF
d_call: -; j_call: TRBJ1-5; v_call: TRBV27; clone_size: few; cdr3_nt: TGTGCCAGCAGTTTAAATCCTCAGGGAACTCAGCCCCAGCATTTT; cdr3_aa: CASSLNPQGTQPQHF
d_call: TRBD1; j_call: TRBJ1-6; v_call: TRBV28; clone_size: few; cdr3_nt: TGTGCCAGCAGTCCAAACAGGGGTAATTCACCCCTCCACTTT; cdr3_aa: CASSPNRGNSPLHF
d_call: TRBD2; j_call: TRBJ2-3; v_call: TRBV11-3; clone_size: -; cdr3_nt: TGTGCCAGCAGCCCAGAGGGACTAGCGGGAGGAAGGGATACGCAGTATTTT; cdr3_aa: CASSPEGLAGGRDTQYF
d_call: -; j_call: TRBJ1-1; v_call: TRBV2; clone_size: -; cdr3_nt: TGTGCCAGCATAGTGCCGCTGGGGCGGAACACTGAAGCTTTCTTT; cdr3_aa: CASIVPLGRNTEAFF
d_call: TRBD2; j_call: TRBJ2-1; v_call: TRBV28; clone_size: -; cdr3_nt: TGTGCCAGCAGTCCCGAGCGGGGGAGCTCCTACAATGAGCAGTTCTTC; cdr3_aa: CASSPERGSSYNEQFF
d_call: TRBD1; j_call: TRBJ1-3; v_call: TRBV27; clone_size: -; cdr3_nt: TGTGCCAGCAGTGCGACAGGGCTAATTGGAAACACCATATATTTT; cdr3_aa: CASSATGLIGNTIYF
d_call: TRBD1; j_call: TRBJ2-3; v_call: TRBV28; clone_size: -; cdr3_nt: TGTGCCAGCAGTCCTTTTTCTACAGGGGACACAGATACGCAGTATTTT; cdr3_aa: CASSPFSTGDTDTQYF
d_call: -; j_call: TRBJ2-2; v_call: TRBV19; clone_size: -; cdr3_nt: TGTGCCACTGAGGGAGGTAGGAGCGCCGGCACCGGGGAGCTGTTTTTT; cdr3_aa: CATEGGRSAGTGELFF
d_call: -; j_call: TRBJ1-1; v_call: TRBV3-1/TRBV3-2; clone_size: -; cdr3_nt: TGTGCCAGCAGCCAAGAGGGGCTTTCTGTTCAAGACACTGAAGCTTTCTTT; cdr3_aa: CASSQEGLSVQDTEAFF
d_call: -; j_call: TRBJ1-5; v_call: TRBV28; clone_size: -; cdr3_nt: TGTGCCAGCAGTTTGCTACAGAAGATGAATCAGCCCCAGCATTTT; cdr3_aa: CASSLLQKMNQPQHF
d_call: TRBD1; j_call: TRBJ2-7; v_call: TRBV15; clone_size: -; cdr3_nt: TGTGCCACCAGCAGAGATCGGGTGGCAGGGGGTCTTTACGAGCAGTACTTC; cdr3_aa: CATSRDRVAGGLYEQYF
d_call: -; j_call: TRBJ2-3; v_call: TRBV5-1; clone_size: -; cdr3_nt: TGCGCCAGCACTTATGGCGGGATAAGGGCAGATACGCAGTATTTT; cdr3_aa: CASTYGGIRADTQYF
d_call: -; j_call: TRBJ2-3; v_call: TRBV18; clone_size: -; cdr3_nt: TGTGCCAGCTCACCAAATATTTACACAGATACGCAGTATTTT; cdr3_aa: CASSPNIYTDTQYF
d_call: -; j_call: TRBJ1-4; v_call: TRBV11-2; clone_size: -; cdr3_nt: TGTGCCAGCAGCTTAGAGTATTCTAATGAAAAACTGTTTTTT; cdr3_aa: CASSLEYSNEKLFF
d_call: -; j_call: TRBJ1-5; v_call: TRBV7-9; clone_size: -; cdr3_nt: TGTGCCAGCAGCTTAGCCAGTTATCAGCCCCAGCATTTT; cdr3_aa: CASSLASYQPQHF
d_call: TRBD1; j_call: TRBJ1-2; v_call: TRBV6-6; clone_size: -; cdr3_nt: TGTGCCAGTCTGGGACAGGTCTTGTGGGGCTACACCTTC; cdr3_aa: CASLGQVLWGYTF
d_call: -; j_call: TRBJ1-4; v_call: TRBV28; clone_size: -; cdr3_nt: TGTGCCAGCAGTTTGAGAAGTCGGGAAAAACTGTTTTTT; cdr3_aa: CASSLRSREKLFF
d_call: -; j_call: TRBJ1-1; v_call: TRBV19; clone_size: -; cdr3_nt: TGTGCCAGTAGGAAACAGGAGGGAGGGGGGAACACTGAAGCTTTCTTT; cdr3_aa: CASRKQEGGGNTEAFF
d_call: TRBD1; j_call: TRBJ1-1; v_call: TRBV5-1; clone_size: -; cdr3_nt: TGCGCCAGCAGCAGGACAGGGGGGTCCCCTGAAGCTTTCTTT; cdr3_aa: CASSRTGGSPEAFF
d_call: TRBD2; j_call: TRBJ2-1; v_call: TRBV24-1; clone_size: -; cdr3_nt: TGTGCCACCAGTGACCCCGGGACTAGCGGGGCATACGTACCCTACAATGAGCAGTTCTTC; cdr3_aa: CATSDPGTSGAYVPYNEQFF
d_call: TRBD2; j_call: TRBJ2-7; v_call: TRBV11-3; clone_size: -; cdr3_nt: TGTGCCAGCAGCATGACCGGACTAGCAGTCGAGCAGTACTTC; cdr3_aa: CASSMTGLAVEQYF
d_call: -; j_call: TRBJ2-5; v_call: TRBV3-1/TRBV3-2; clone_size: -; cdr3_nt: TGTGCCAGCAGCCAGAGTCCGGGGAGGAGGAATCAAGAGACCCAGTACTTC; cdr3_aa: CASSQSPGRRNQETQYF
d_call: -; j_call: TRBJ2-7; v_call: TRBV14; clone_size: -; cdr3_nt: TGTGCCAGCAGCCGAACAGGGCCCGAGCAGTACTTC; cdr3_aa: CASSRTGPEQYF
d_call: -; j_call: TRBJ2-1; v_call: TRBV7-9; clone_size: -; cdr3_nt: TGTGCCAGCAGCGGCAGTGGTAGTTTTAGGGGGTTCTTC; cdr3_aa: CASSGSGSFRGFF